The clone carrying this TCR beta chain was found a few times. Antigen: not known. The sample originates from a study of T-cell reconstitution after alpha-beta-depleted transplantation in children. Findings of the study overall: Expanded clones from the graft, numbering several hundred, reportedly supplied alpha-beta T cells about two months after transplant. The main origin of T-cell counts and diversity one year after transplant was newly produced T cells.

TCRbeta library construction was performed incorporating unique molecular identifiers. TCRdb reprocessed the PCR reads with MiXCR, giving one entry per CDR3 protein. Here the sample spans around 450,000 distinct CDR3 sequences, 8% to 11% being singletons. This CDR3 region has 13 residues. Germline values: CDR1 LNHDA, CDR2 SQIVND (reference sequence). J gave up 7 bases and V 6 bases, and 4 bases lay outside the gene matches. The V gene is TRBV19, the J gene TRBJ2-1; 9 nucleotides align to TRBD1. This TCR came from a child aged 2 to 10 with inherited bone marrow failure, due to receive a stem cell transplant. The starting material was PBMCs, obtained before TCRalphabeta/CD19-depleted stem cell transplant. CDR3 residues: CASRDRGGNEQFF. The CDR3 DNA follows: TGTGCCAGTAGAGACAGGGGGGGGAATGAGCAGTTCTTC.